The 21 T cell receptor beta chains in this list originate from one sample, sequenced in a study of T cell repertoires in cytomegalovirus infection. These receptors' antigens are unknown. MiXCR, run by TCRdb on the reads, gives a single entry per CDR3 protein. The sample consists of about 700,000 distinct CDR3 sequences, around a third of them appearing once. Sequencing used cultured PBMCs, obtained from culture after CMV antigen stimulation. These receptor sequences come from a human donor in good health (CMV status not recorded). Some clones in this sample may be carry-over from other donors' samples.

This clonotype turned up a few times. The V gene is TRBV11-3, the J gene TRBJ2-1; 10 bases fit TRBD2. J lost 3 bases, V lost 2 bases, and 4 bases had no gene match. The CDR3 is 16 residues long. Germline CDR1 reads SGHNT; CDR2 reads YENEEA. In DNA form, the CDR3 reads TGTGCCAGCAGCTTAAGCGGGGGGGCGTTCTACAATGAGCAGTTCTTC. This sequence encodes CASSLSGGAFYNEQFF.

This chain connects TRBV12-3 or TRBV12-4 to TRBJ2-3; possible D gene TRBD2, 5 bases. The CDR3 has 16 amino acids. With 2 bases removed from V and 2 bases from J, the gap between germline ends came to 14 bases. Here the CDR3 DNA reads TGTGCCAGCAGTTTAAATCCGGACTTCTACACAGATACGCAGTATTTT. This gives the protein CASSLNPDFYTDTQYF.

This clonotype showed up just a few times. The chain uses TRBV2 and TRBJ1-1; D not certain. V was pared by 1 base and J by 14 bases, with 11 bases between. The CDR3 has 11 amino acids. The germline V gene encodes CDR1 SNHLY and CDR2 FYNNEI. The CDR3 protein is CASSEDASDFF. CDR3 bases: TGTGCCAGCAGTGAAGATGCTTCGGACTTCTTT.

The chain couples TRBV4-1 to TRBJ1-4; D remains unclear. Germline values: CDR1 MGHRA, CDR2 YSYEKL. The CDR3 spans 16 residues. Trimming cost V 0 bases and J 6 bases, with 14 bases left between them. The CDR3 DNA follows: TGCGCCAGCAGCCAAGATTTGCAAAGGTACTATGAAAAACTGTTTTTT. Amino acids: CASSQDLQRYYEKLFF.

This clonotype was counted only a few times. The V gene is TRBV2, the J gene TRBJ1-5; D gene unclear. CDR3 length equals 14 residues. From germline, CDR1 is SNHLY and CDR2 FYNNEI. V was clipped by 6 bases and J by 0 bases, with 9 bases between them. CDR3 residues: CASSGDGSNQPQHF. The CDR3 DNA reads TGTGCCAGCAGCGGAGACGGTAGCAATCAGCCCCAGCATTTT.

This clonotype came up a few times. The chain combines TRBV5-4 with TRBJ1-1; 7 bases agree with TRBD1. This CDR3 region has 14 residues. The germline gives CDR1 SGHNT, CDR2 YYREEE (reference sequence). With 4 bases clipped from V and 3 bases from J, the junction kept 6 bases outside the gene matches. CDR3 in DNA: TGTGCCAGCAGCGATCCGGGACAGTACACTGAAGCTTTCTTT. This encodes CASSDPGQYTEAFF.

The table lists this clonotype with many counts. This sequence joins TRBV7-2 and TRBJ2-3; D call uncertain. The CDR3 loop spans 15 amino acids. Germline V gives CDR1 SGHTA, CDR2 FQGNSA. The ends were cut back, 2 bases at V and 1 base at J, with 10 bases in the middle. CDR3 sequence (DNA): TGTGCCAGCAGCTTAAGTTCCGCAGGCACAGATACGCAGTATTTT. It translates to CASSLSSAGTDTQYF.

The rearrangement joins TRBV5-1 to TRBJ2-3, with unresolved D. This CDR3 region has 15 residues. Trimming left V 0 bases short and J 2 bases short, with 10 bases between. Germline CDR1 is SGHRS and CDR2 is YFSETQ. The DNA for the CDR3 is TGCGCCAGCAGCTTGGCCTTACATGTCACAGATACGCAGTATTTT. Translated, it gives CASSLALHVTDTQYF. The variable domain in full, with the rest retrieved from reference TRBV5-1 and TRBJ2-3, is KAGVTQTPRYLIKTRGQQVTLSCSPISGHRSVSWYQQTPGQGLQFLFEYFSETQRNKGNFPGRFSGRQFSNSRSEMNVSTLELGDSALYLCASSLALHVTDTQYFGPGTRLTVL.

The CDR3 spells CASSLTGVDEKLFF. CDR3 bases: TGTGCCAGCAGCTTGACAGGAGTCGATGAAAAACTGTTTTTT. The V call is TRBV7-9, the J call TRBJ1-4, with D possibly being TRBD1 (6 bases). Germline V gene sequence: CDR1 SEHNR, CDR2 FQNEAQ (reference sequence). V dropped 3 bases and J dropped 6 bases, with 11 bases sitting between them. There are 14 residues in the CDR3.

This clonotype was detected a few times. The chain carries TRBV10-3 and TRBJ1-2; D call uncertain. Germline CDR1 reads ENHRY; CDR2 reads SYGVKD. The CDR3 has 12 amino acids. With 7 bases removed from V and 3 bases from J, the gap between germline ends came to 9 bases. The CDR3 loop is CAINGGYYGYTF. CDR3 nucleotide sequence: TGTGCCATCAATGGAGGGTACTATGGCTACACCTTC.

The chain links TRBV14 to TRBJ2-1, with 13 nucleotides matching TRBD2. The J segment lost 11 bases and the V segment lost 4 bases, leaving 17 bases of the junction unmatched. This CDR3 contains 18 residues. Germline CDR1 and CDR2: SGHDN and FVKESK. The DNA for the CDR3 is TGTGCCAGCAGCCGAGCCGGGACTAGCGGGACCCTTCTGACTCAGCAGTTCTTC. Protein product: CASSRAGTSGTLLTQQFF.

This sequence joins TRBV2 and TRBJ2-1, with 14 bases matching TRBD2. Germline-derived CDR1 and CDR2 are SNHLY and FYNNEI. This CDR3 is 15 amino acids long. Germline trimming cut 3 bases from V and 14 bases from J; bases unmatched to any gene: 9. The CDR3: CASSEGLAGAAPKFF. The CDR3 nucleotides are TGTGCCAGCAGTGAGGGACTAGCGGGAGCCGCACCGAAGTTCTTC.

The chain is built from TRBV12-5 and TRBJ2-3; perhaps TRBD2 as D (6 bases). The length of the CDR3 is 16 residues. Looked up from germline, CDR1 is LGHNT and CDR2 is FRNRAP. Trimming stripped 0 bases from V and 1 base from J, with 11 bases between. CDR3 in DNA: TGTGCTAGTGGTTTGGTATGGCGGGGACGCACAGATACGCAGTATTTT. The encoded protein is CASGLVWRGRTDTQYF.

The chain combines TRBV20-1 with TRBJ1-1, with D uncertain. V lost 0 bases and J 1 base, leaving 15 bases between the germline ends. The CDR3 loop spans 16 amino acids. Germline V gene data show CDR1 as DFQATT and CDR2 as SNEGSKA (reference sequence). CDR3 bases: TGCAGTGCTAGAGATAGTAGGGAATTGTGGAACACTGAAGCTTTCTTT. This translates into CSARDSRELWNTEAFF.

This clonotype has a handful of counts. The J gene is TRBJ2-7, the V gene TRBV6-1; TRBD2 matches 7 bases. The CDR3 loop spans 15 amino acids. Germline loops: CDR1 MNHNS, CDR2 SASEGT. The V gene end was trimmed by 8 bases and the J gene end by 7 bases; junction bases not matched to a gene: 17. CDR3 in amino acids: CASYPLREVGGEQYF. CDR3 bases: TGTGCCAGCTACCCCTTACGGGAGGTCGGTGGGGAGCAGTACTTC.

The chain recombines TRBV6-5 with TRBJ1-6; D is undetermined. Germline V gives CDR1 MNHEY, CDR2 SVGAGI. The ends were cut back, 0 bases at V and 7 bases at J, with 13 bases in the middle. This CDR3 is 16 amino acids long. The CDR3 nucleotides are TGTGCCAGCAGTTACTCTGGATTATCTGGGAATTCACCCCTCCACTTT. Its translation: CASSYSGLSGNSPLHF.

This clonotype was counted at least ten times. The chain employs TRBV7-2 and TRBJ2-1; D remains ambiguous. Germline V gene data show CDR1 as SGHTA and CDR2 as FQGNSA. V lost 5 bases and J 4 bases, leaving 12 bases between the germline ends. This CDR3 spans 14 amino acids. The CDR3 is CASSTDGLYNEQFF. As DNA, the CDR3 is TGTGCCAGCAGCACGGACGGGCTTTACAATGAGCAGTTCTTC.

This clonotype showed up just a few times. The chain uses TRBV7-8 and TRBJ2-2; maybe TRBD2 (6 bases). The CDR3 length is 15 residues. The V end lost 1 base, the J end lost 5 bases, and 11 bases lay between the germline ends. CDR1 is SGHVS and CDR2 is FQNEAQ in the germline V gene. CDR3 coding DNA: TGTGCCAGCAGCTTAGAGGCCGGAGGGACCGGGGAGCTGTTTTTT. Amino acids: CASSLEAGGTGELFF.

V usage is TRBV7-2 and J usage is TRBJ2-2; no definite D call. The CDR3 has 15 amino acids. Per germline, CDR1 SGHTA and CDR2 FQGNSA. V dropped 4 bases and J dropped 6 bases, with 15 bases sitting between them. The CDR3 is CASSYLLIRAGELFF. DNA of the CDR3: TGTGCCAGCAGCTACTTACTTATCCGTGCCGGGGAGCTGTTTTTT.

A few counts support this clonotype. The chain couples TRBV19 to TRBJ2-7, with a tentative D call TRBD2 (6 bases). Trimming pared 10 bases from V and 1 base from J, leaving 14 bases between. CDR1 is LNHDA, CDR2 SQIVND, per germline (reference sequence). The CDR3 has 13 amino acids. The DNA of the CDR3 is TGTGCCACCCGGGACTTTTTATCCTACGAGCAGTACTTC. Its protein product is CATRDFLSYEQYF.

Here the CDR3 reads CASSLVAGGGEAFF. The CDR3 DNA reads as TGCGCCAGCAGCTTGGTAGCGGGGGGCGGTGAAGCTTTCTTT. This chain links TRBV5-1 with TRBJ1-1, with D possibly being TRBD1 (6 bases). The V and J ends lost 0 bases and 7 bases respectively, with 13 bases between them. There are 14 residues in the CDR3. Looked up from germline, CDR1 is SGHRS and CDR2 is YFSETQ.